This entry lists 28 T cell receptor beta chains sequenced from one sample in a study of vaccination and CD4 T cells after COVID-19. These receptors' targets are unknown. Noted treatment: approximately nine-day PBMC culture with coronavirus spike peptide pools or control peptides (ViraFEST assay). The Oncomine TCR Beta short-read assay generated sequence data from the DNA of cultured CD4+ T cells. A single record per CDR3 protein comes from TCRdb applying MiXCR to the PCR reads. This sample carries some 5,400 distinct CDR3 sequences, 46% of them seen once, and the ten largest clones take 25% to 35%. The sample taken for sequencing was CD4+ T cells from blood, cultured in vitro. The receptors derive from a human donor who had recovered from COVID-19.

The genes are TRBV6-1 and TRBJ1-2, with 9 nucleotides matching TRBD1. This CDR3 is built from 14 residues. CDR1 and CDR2 (germline): MNHNS, SASEGT. The V gene end was trimmed by 8 bases and the J gene end by 4 bases; junction bases not matched to a gene: 8. In nucleotides, the CDR3 is TGTGCCAGCGCCACGGGACAGGGCAGCTATGGCTACACCTTC. This gives the protein CASATGQGSYGYTF.

This clonotype was seen more than once but under ten times. This chain uses TRBV6-1 with TRBJ1-2; 7 bases fit TRBD1. CDR1 is MNHNS and CDR2 is SASEGT in the germline V gene. After removal of 6 bases from V and 3 bases from J, the junction contained 4 bases not matched to a gene. The length of the CDR3 is 13 residues. The CDR3 DNA follows: TGTGCCAGCAGCTCAGGGGGAGACTATGGCTACACCTTC. The encoded protein is CASSSGGDYGYTF.

This chain uses TRBV27 with TRBJ2-5; D might be TRBD1 (6 bases). The CDR3 runs to 13 residues. Germline V CDR1 and CDR2: MNHEY, SMNVEV (reference sequence). V was cut by 6 bases and J by 0 bases, with 8 bases left in between. CDR3 sequence: CASRGQNQETQYF. The CDR3 DNA is TGTGCCAGCAGAGGACAGAACCAAGAGACCCAGTACTTC.

Only one count was recorded for this clonotype. The rearrangement links TRBV6-5 to TRBJ1-1, with a weak D call TRBD1 (6 bases). The CDR3 covers 16 residues. V lost 2 bases and J 3 bases, leaving 16 bases between the germline ends. The germline gives CDR1 MNHEY, CDR2 SVGAGI. The chain's CDR3 is CASSYRTEEGDTEAFF. The CDR3 DNA reads as TGTGCCAGCAGTTACCGGACGGAAGAGGGGGACACTGAAGCTTTCTTT.

This clonotype was seen more than once but under ten times. V is TRBV6-1 and J is TRBJ2-3, with no clear D. The CDR3 sequence is 15 residues long. Germline CDR1 and CDR2: MNHNS and SASEGT. V was trimmed by 6 bases and J by 2 bases, leaving 15 bases between them. CDR3 protein: CASRRAGADTDTQYF. The CDR3 DNA reads TGTGCCAGCAGACGTGCCGGAGCAGACACAGATACGCAGTATTTT.

This clonotype was picked up a small number of times. CDR3 bases: TGTGCCAGCAGCCCCTGGGACAGCGATTACGAGCAGTACTTC. This codes for CASSPWDSDYEQYF. The chain links TRBV11-3 to TRBJ2-7; TRBD1 aligns across 7 bases. The germline gives CDR1 SGHNT, CDR2 YENEEA. Trimming removed 5 bases from V and 4 bases from J; junction bases left unmatched: 8. The CDR3 length is 14 residues.

The CDR3 protein is CASSVGGSGIQETQYF. The CDR3 bases are TGTGCCAGCAGCGTAGGGGGTAGCGGGATCCAAGAGACCCAGTACTTC. The chain couples TRBV9 to TRBJ2-5, with 8 bases matching TRBD2. Trimming at V came to 0 bases and at J to 1 base, leaving 5 bases not matched to a gene. Germline V CDR1 and CDR2: SGDLS, YYNGEE. The CDR3 is 16 amino acids.

The chain is built from TRBV5-1 and TRBJ2-5; 7 nucleotides line up with TRBD1. Germline CDR1 and CDR2: SGHRS and YFSETQ. This CDR3 has 14 residues. V shed 4 bases and J 2 bases; nucleotides not matched to a gene: 5. The CDR3 nucleotides read TGCGCCAGCAGCGAGCCGGGACAGCAAGAGACCCAGTACTTC. Its translation: CASSEPGQQETQYF. The variable domain in full, with the rest retrieved from reference TRBV5-1 and TRBJ2-5, is KAGVTQTPRYLIKTRGQQVTLSCSPISGHRSVSWYQQTPGQGLQFLFEYFSETQRNKGNFPGRFSGRQFSNSRSEMNVSTLELGDSALYLCASSEPGQQETQYFGPGTRLLVL.

J is TRBJ1-5 and V is TRBV2; D possibly corresponds to TRBD1 (5 bases). The CDR3 sequence is 13 residues long. With 5 bases removed from V and 5 bases from J, the gap between germline ends came to 10 bases. Germline CDR1 reads SNHLY; CDR2 reads FYNNEI. CDR3 region: CASSKGTDQPQHF. The DNA for the CDR3 is TGTGCCAGCAGTAAAGGGACGGATCAGCCCCAGCATTTT.

V gene TRBV2 combines with J gene TRBJ2-3; D perhaps matches TRBD2 (6 bases). Trimming stripped 6 bases from V and 10 bases from J, with 20 bases between. This CDR3 has 14 residues. Germline values: CDR1 SNHLY, CDR2 FYNNEI. The CDR3 DNA follows: TGTGCCAGCAGGGGTCTAACTAGCTTCCAATCGCAGTATTTT. The encoded protein is CASRGLTSFQSQYF.

This clonotype is large in the sample. The chain recombines TRBV10-2 with TRBJ1-2; D possibly corresponds to TRBD1 (6 bases). Germline V gene data show CDR1 as WSHSY and CDR2 as SAAADI. There are 14 residues in the CDR3. The V gene lost 5 bases and the J gene lost 3 bases, with 13 bases spanning the gap. In nucleotides, the CDR3 is TGCGCCAGCAGTCCACAGGGTTTCGACTATGGCTACACCTTC. Residues: CASSPQGFDYGYTF.

The DNA for the CDR3 is TGTGCCAGTAGCGTACAGAGGAACACTGAAGCTTTCTTT. It is translated as CASSVQRNTEAFF. V and J are TRBV19 and TRBJ1-1; D remains unclear. Germline V gene data show CDR1 as LNHDA and CDR2 as SQIVND (reference sequence). This CDR3 is built from 13 residues. Trimming took 6 bases from V and 1 from J, leaving 9 bases between them.

This clonotype was seen only a few times. The chain is built from TRBV7-2 and TRBJ2-7; TRBD1 might be the D (5 bases). Germline V gene sequence: CDR1 SGHTA, CDR2 FQGNSA. V gave up 4 bases and J gave up 3 bases, with 10 bases separating them. The CDR3 runs 13 residues. CDR3 bases: TGTGCCAGCAGCTCACAGGAGAGCTACGAGCAGTACTTC. It encodes CASSSQESYEQYF.

In its sample, this clonotype was seen a few times. In DNA form, the CDR3 reads TGCAGTGCTAGACAGGGTTTTGGAAACACCATATATTTT. Residues: CSARQGFGNTIYF. The genes are TRBV20-1 and TRBJ1-3, with D perhaps matching TRBD1 (5 bases). The CDR3 contains 13 residues. Trimming removed 2 bases at V and 3 bases at J, with 8 bases between. Per the germline V gene, CDR1 is DFQATT and CDR2 is SNEGSKA (reference sequence).

The chain uses TRBV7-3 and TRBJ2-1; no reliable D call. This CDR3 comprises 13 residues. CDR1 is SGHTA, CDR2 FQGTGA, per germline. Trimming took 2 bases from V and 8 from J, leaving 10 bases between them. For the CDR3, the DNA is TGTGCCAGCAGCTTATCGAATAGCTATGAGCAGTTCTTC. It is translated as CASSLSNSYEQFF.

The genes are TRBV25-1 and TRBJ2-3, with 8 bases that match TRBD2. Per the germline V gene, CDR1 is MGHDK and CDR2 is SYGVNS. Trimming cost V 2 bases and J 2 bases; bases outside gene matches: 12. There are 18 residues in the CDR3. DNA for the CDR3: TGTGCCAGCAGTGAACCAGCCGGGAGGGACACTCACACAGATACGCAGTATTTT. It codes for CASSEPAGRDTHTDTQYF.

This clonotype was observed a handful of times. The gene calls are TRBV20-1 and TRBJ2-7, with D perhaps TRBD1 or TRBD2 (5 bases each). The V gene lost 6 bases and the J gene lost 3 bases, with 15 bases spanning the gap. The CDR3 length is 13 residues. CDR1 and CDR2 from the germline V gene are DFQATT and SNEGSKA (reference sequence). The DNA for the CDR3 is TGCAGTGCCCACCGACAGAGGGGCTACGAGCAGTACTTC. The encoded protein is CSAHRQRGYEQYF.

This clonotype has just a few counts. V usage is TRBV29-1 and J usage is TRBJ1-1; unclear D gene. Germline V gene data show CDR1 as SQVTM and CDR2 as ANQGSEA. The CDR3 contains 13 residues. V was cut by 5 bases and J by 5 bases, with 15 bases left in between. CDR3 DNA sequence: TGCAGCGTTTCAAACAACTGGGTTACTGAAGCTTTCTTT. This encodes CSVSNNWVTEAFF.

Only a few counts were recorded for this clonotype. This chain connects TRBV20-1 to TRBJ2-7; D gene unclear. In germline, CDR1 is DFQATT, CDR2 SNEGSKA (reference sequence). V shed 0 bases and J shed 2 bases, with 14 bases lying between them. The CDR3 extends over 15 amino acids. The DNA for the CDR3 is TGCAGTGCTAGAGATCCTAGTGGCGGAACCTACGAGCAGTACTTC. This gives the protein CSARDPSGGTYEQYF.

This chain uses TRBV6-1 with TRBJ2-2; a weak D match, TRBD2 (5 bases). The CDR3 length is 13 residues. V was cut by 6 bases and J by 5 bases, with 10 bases left in between. The germline V gene encodes CDR1 MNHNS and CDR2 SASEGT. The CDR3 DNA is TGTGCCAGCAGGATAGCGTCGACCGGGGAGCTGTTTTTT. It yields the protein CASRIASTGELFF.

This chain uses TRBV5-1 with TRBJ1-1; D is unclear. The CDR3 consists of 12 residues. CDR1 SGHRS and CDR2 YFSETQ come from the germline V gene. Trimming took off 5 bases at V and 5 bases at J, with 10 bases between the two ends. CDR3 amino acids: CASRNTGTEAFF. The CDR3 bases are TGCGCCAGCAGAAATACGGGGACTGAAGCTTTCTTT.

The chain is built from TRBV20-1 and TRBJ2-5; 12 bases are shared with TRBD2. This CDR3 has 14 amino acids. Per germline, CDR1 DFQATT and CDR2 SNEGSKA (reference sequence). V shed 6 bases, J shed 5 bases, and the junction held 7 bases outside the gene matches. This CDR3 reads CSATSGGPGETQYF. The CDR3 coding sequence is TGCAGTGCAACTAGCGGGGGGCCGGGCGAGACCCAGTACTTC.

The rearrangement uses TRBV29-1 and TRBJ2-3, with TRBD2 matching 14 bases. The V gene end was trimmed by 7 bases and the J gene end by 4 bases; junction bases not matched to a gene: 4. The CDR3 covers 14 residues. Germline assignment: CDR1 SQVTM and CDR2 ANQGSEA. This CDR3 is CSGGGLAGADTQYF. In DNA form, the CDR3 reads TGCAGCGGGGGGGGACTAGCGGGAGCAGATACGCAGTATTTT.

The chain is built from TRBV6-1 and TRBJ1-5, with D possibly TRBD1 on 5 matching bases. V lost 6 bases to trimming and J lost 3 bases, with 9 bases between them. The CDR3 covers 13 residues. Germline V CDR1 and CDR2: MNHNS, SASEGT. CDR3 loop: CASRRDLNQPQHF. The CDR3 nucleotides read TGTGCCAGCAGGCGGGACCTCAATCAGCCCCAGCATTTT.

CDR3 DNA: TGCAGTGTAGCCTTTCCCGGACACGAGCAGTACTTC. Amino acids: CSVAFPGHEQYF. The genes are TRBV20-1 and TRBJ2-7; no clear D gene. Germline V lookup: CDR1 DFQATT, CDR2 SNEGSKA (reference sequence). Deletions cut 7 bases from V and 5 bases from J, with 15 bases between. The CDR3 is 12 residues long.

V usage is TRBV11-1 and J usage is TRBJ2-5, with D uncertain. The V end was cut by 3 bases, the J end by 3 bases, with 8 bases between. Germline V gene lookup returns CDR1 SGHAT and CDR2 FQDESV (reference sequence). This CDR3 has 13 amino acids. The CDR3 sequence is CASSLWLEETQYF. The CDR3 DNA reads TGTGCCAGCAGCTTGTGGTTGGAAGAGACCCAGTACTTC.

The chain is built from TRBV5-8 and TRBJ2-2; 8 nucleotides line up with TRBD1. Germline trimming cut 1 base from V and 6 bases from J; bases unmatched to any gene: 5. Per the germline V gene, CDR1 is SGHTS and CDR2 is YDEGEE. The CDR3 spans 15 residues. CDR3 coding DNA: TGTGCCAGCAGCTTGAAGGACAGGGATGCCGGGGAGCTGTTTTTT. Protein product: CASSLKDRDAGELFF.

The chain carries TRBV24-1 and TRBJ1-4, with TRBD1 as a possible D gene (5 bases). The V end was cut by 4 bases, the J end by 8 bases, with 16 bases between. CDR3 length equals 15 residues. Germline CDR1 reads KGHDR; CDR2 reads SFDVKD. CDR3 DNA sequence: TGTGCCACCAGTGACCCCCGGGACCCGGGAGAAAAACTGTTTTTT. This translates into CATSDPRDPGEKLFF.